This T cell receptor beta chain was obtained from a study of CD8+ T cells in alopecia areata. Study conclusions and caveats: Normal scalp had lower clonality than lesional scalp, with alopecia totalis/universalis lesions showing this most strongly.

Concerning this clone: The antigen is unknown.

Sequencing templates came from extracted RNA that was reverse transcribed into cDNA. Measured with immunoSEQ multiplex PCR; TCRdb has only the in-frame clones, and not every one. Here the sample spans 90,000 to 100,000 clones, 50% to 75% being singletons. The treatment was: oral pan-JAK inhibitor, 5-10 mg twice daily. Separation by sorting yielded CD4+ and CD8+ T cells from PBMCs. This clonotype was obtained from a human donor with alopecia areata. This material consisted of CD8+ T cells sorted from blood, taken at week 4, from a patient treated with tofacitinib.

For the CDR3, the DNA is TGCGCCAGCAGCCACGAGTTCGACTGGACCAATGAGCAGTTCTTC. Its protein is CASSHEFDWTNEQFF. The gene calls are TRBV5-1 and TRBJ2-1; unclear D gene. This CDR3 is built from 15 residues. The V end lost 4 bases, the J end lost 6 bases, and 17 bases lay between the germline ends. Germline V gives CDR1 SGHRS, CDR2 YFSETQ.